Here is one T cell receptor (beta chain) with its context. Its antigen is not identified. Measured with immunoSEQ multiplex PCR; TCRdb has only the in-frame clones, and not every one. The sample consists of roughly 170,000 clones, 65% to 85% of them appearing once. The study drew the donors from its approximately 130-subject validation cohort, separate from the approximately 700-subject first cohort. This entry belongs to a study of cytomegalovirus exposure and HLA in healthy donors. This CDR3 comprises 15 residues. Germline V gene data show CDR1 as SGHVS and CDR2 as FNYEAQ. Trimming pared 5 bases from V and 10 bases from J, leaving 21 bases between. Overall study results and limits: Overall, approximately 180 TCR beta chains were annotated as cytomegalovirus-associated.

The genes are TRBV7-6 and TRBJ2-1; tentatively, D is TRBD2 (7 bases). The sequence was collected from a woman in her late teens or twenties in good health and CMV-seropositive. Input material: PBMCs. The CDR3 region is CASSPIRGRAIEQFF. The CDR3 DNA reads as TGTGCCAGCAGCCCCATTAGGGGGAGGGCTATCGAGCAGTTCTTC.